The sequence of this T cell receptor beta chain was determined in a study of CD8+ T cells in alopecia areata. Study-level background: Treated patients received oral tofacitinib, 5 to 10 mg twice daily. Dosing with tofacitinib proceeded for 6 to 18 months, followed by 6 months off drug.

Trimming left V 4 bases short and J 2 bases short, with 11 bases between. Germline V gene data show CDR1 as SGDLS and CDR2 as YYNGEE. This CDR3 has 14 amino acids. Reverse transcription of extracted RNA yielded cDNA, which provided the sequencing template. Assay: immunoSEQ multiplex PCR; the TCRdb copy retains only in-frame clones and omits some. Altogether some 110,000 clones are present, 35% to 40% being singletons, with the ten largest covering 3.1%. The receptor comes from a human donor with alopecia areata. This sequence joins TRBV9 and TRBJ2-3; unclear D gene. Sequenced: CD4+ T cells sorted from blood. CDR3 loop: CASSPRETTDTQYF. In DNA, the CDR3 is TGTGCCAGCAGCCCCCGCGAGACCACAGATACGCAGTATTTT.